One and the same sample provided the 22 T cell receptor beta chains below, sequenced in a study of blood T cell repertoires in COVID-19 (dated by TCRdb to 2019 to 2021). Libraries came from the immunoSEQ multiplex PCR assay. The immuneACCESS repertoire file appears here via TCRdb, limited to in-frame rearrangements. These files lack a portion of the clones; in checked studies, under half of the deficit traces to unresolved V genes, and the cause of the others is not known. The sample profile shows about 180,000 clones; about 88% of them were found once. 2% to 2.5% of the sample lies in the top ten. The specimen was PBMCs or T cells enriched from blood (not recorded which). Source of these receptors: a middle-aged woman with acute COVID-19.

The rearrangement joins TRBV18 to TRBJ1-1; D not resolved. In germline, CDR1 is KGHSH, CDR2 LQKENI. CDR3 length equals 19 residues. The V and J ends lost 0 bases and 0 bases respectively, with 20 bases between them. Here the CDR3 DNA reads TGTGCCAGCTCACCACCGGTCCAGGATCGCCCTCTTATGAACACTGAAGCTTTCTTT. As protein: CASSPPVQDRPLMNTEAFF.

The chain recombines TRBV10-3 with TRBJ1-1; D may be TRBD1 (5 bases). V lost 5 bases, J lost 0 bases, and 10 bases lay in between. The germline gives CDR1 ENHRY, CDR2 SYGVKD. CDR3 length: 14 residues. The chain's CDR3 is CAISPGNLNTEAFF. In DNA, the CDR3 is TGTGCCATCAGTCCAGGGAACCTGAACACTGAAGCTTTCTTT.

The chain joins TRBV7-9 to TRBJ1-2; 9 bases line up with TRBD1. This CDR3 has 12 residues. J was trimmed by 8 bases and V by 8 bases; bases with no gene match: 6. Germline V gene sequence: CDR1 SEHNR, CDR2 FQNEAQ (reference sequence). The DNA of the CDR3 is TGTGCCAGCTCCGGACAGGGGTTGGGCTACACCTTC. Its translation is CASSGQGLGYTF.

This clone was detected a few times. The chain couples TRBV9 to TRBJ2-3; possibly TRBD2 for D (6 bases). The CDR3 runs to 13 residues. With 4 bases removed from V and 8 bases from J, the gap between germline ends came to 14 bases. CDR1 SGDLS and CDR2 YYNGEE come from the germline V gene. CDR3 region: CASSRDLEVTQYF. In DNA form, the CDR3 reads TGTGCCAGCAGCCGGGACTTAGAAGTTACGCAGTATTTT.

The chain carries TRBV6-5 and TRBJ1-6, with TRBD1 identical over 7 bases. In germline, CDR1 is MNHEY, CDR2 SVGAGI. The CDR3 consists of 14 residues. J lost 7 bases, V lost 4 bases, and 4 bases had no gene match. The CDR3 bases are TGTGCCAGCAGTTCCCGACAGGGCAATTCACCCCTCCACTTT. This encodes CASSSRQGNSPLHF.

CDR3 protein: CASSPFGYYEQYF. CDR3 DNA: TGTGCCAGCAGCCCATTCGGGTACTACGAGCAGTACTTC. The chain has TRBV6-5 and TRBJ2-7; D ambiguous. CDR1 is MNHEY and CDR2 is SVGAGI in the germline V gene. The CDR3 totals 13 residues. V lost 6 bases to trimming and J lost 3 bases, with 12 bases between them.

The V gene is TRBV2, the J gene TRBJ2-2; 13 bases agree with TRBD2. After removal of 6 bases from V and 1 base from J, the junction contained 11 bases not matched to a gene. Germline CDR1 and CDR2: SNHLY and FYNNEI. The CDR3 has 19 amino acids. For the CDR3, the DNA is TGTGCCAGCAGCGGTACTCCGGGACTAGCGGGGAAGAACACCGGGGAGCTGTTTTTT. It translates to CASSGTPGLAGKNTGELFF.

V and J are TRBV7-2 and TRBJ1-5, with a weak D call TRBD1 (5 bases). The CDR3 extends over 16 amino acids. CDR1 and CDR2 (germline): SGHTA, FQGNSA. Trimming pared 2 bases from V and 3 bases from J, leaving 14 bases between. CDR3 region: CASSLMVGQTNQPQHF. The CDR3 region has the DNA TGTGCCAGCAGCTTAATGGTGGGGCAGACCAATCAGCCCCAGCATTTT.

This clone was seen only once. In DNA, the CDR3 is TGCGCCAGCAGCCAGGGGACTAGCGGGAGTTACAATGAGCAGTTCTTC. The encoded protein is CASSQGTSGSYNEQFF. The J gene is TRBJ2-1, the V gene TRBV4-1, with 14 bases aligning to TRBD2. The length of the CDR3 is 16 residues. CDR1 is MGHRA, CDR2 YSYEKL, per germline. Losses at the gene ends were 3 bases for V and 4 bases for J; bases not matched to a gene: 2.

The chain joins TRBV28 to TRBJ1-1; D not resolved. The CDR3 extends over 13 amino acids. Germline CDR1 and CDR2: MDHEN and SYDVKM. Between the trimmed V and J ends, which lost 6 bases and 0 bases, there was a span of 8 bases. CDR3 region: CASSFTLNTEAFF. CDR3 bases: TGTGCCAGCAGCTTCACACTGAACACTGAAGCTTTCTTT.

The rearrangement uses TRBV2 and TRBJ2-2; D is undetermined. The CDR3 length is 14 residues. Germline V gene data show CDR1 as SNHLY and CDR2 as FYNNEI. V was clipped by 5 bases and J by 1 base, with 8 bases between them. The CDR3: CASSSYMNTGELFF. For the CDR3, the DNA is TGTGCCAGCAGTTCTTATATGAACACCGGGGAGCTGTTTTTT.

The chain carries TRBV25-1 and TRBJ1-6; D possibly corresponds to TRBD1 (5 bases). The CDR3 is 15 residues long. Trimming stripped 1 base from V and 9 bases from J, with 13 bases between. CDR1 is MGHDK, CDR2 SYGVNS, per germline. CDR3 sequence reads: CASSESGRDGSPLHF. CDR3 coding DNA: TGTGCCAGCAGTGAATCTGGCAGGGATGGTTCACCCCTCCACTTT.

V is TRBV7-3 and J is TRBJ2-5, with a weak D call TRBD2 (6 bases). V was cut by 2 bases and J by 2 bases, with 6 bases left in between. Germline V gives CDR1 SGHTA, CDR2 FQGTGA. The CDR3 has 13 residues. The CDR3 DNA sequence: TGTGCCAGCAGCTTAGGGACTCAAGAGACCCAGTACTTC. Translated, it gives CASSLGTQETQYF.

V usage is TRBV5-1 and J usage is TRBJ1-6, with a weak D call TRBD1 (5 bases). The germline gives CDR1 SGHRS, CDR2 YFSETQ. The CDR3 totals 15 residues. The germline V and J ends were trimmed by 2 bases and 7 bases, with 13 bases remaining between them. The CDR3 DNA sequence: TGCGCCAGCAGCTTCGGGGGAGACTCAAATTCACCCCTCCACTTT. It encodes CASSFGGDSNSPLHF. Filled out from reference TRBV5-1 and TRBJ1-6, the complete variable domain reads KAGVTQTPRYLIKTRGQQVTLSCSPISGHRSVSWYQQTPGQGLQFLFEYFSETQRNKGNFPGRFSGRQFSNSRSEMNVSTLELGDSALYLCASSFGGDSNSPLHFGNGTRLTVT.

The J gene is TRBJ2-3, the V gene TRBV2, with D hard to call. The length of the CDR3 is 13 residues. Trimming took off 4 bases at V and 0 bases at J, with 5 bases between the two ends. CDR1 is SNHLY, CDR2 FYNNEI, per germline. The CDR3: CASSGHSTDTQYF. The CDR3 DNA sequence: TGTGCCAGCAGTGGACATAGCACAGATACGCAGTATTTT.

This clone was seen a single time. This rearrangement joins TRBV28 to TRBJ1-3, with 9 bases lining up with TRBD1. V lost 6 bases, J lost 9 bases, and 6 bases stayed unmatched. The CDR3 has 13 residues. CDR1 and CDR2 (germline): MDHEN, SYDVKM. This chain's CDR3 is CASRGQGAPTIYF. In DNA form, the CDR3 reads TGTGCCAGCAGGGGACAGGGAGCCCCCACCATATATTTT.

The chain has TRBV6-5 and TRBJ2-5; D is perhaps TRBD2 (5 bases). Trimming took off 5 bases at V and 1 base at J, with 11 bases between the two ends. The CDR3 contains 14 residues. The germline V gene encodes CDR1 MNHEY and CDR2 SVGAGI. For the CDR3, the DNA is TGTGCCAGCAGTACCCGACGGGGCCAAGAGACCCAGTACTTC. Its protein is CASSTRRGQETQYF.

CDR3 protein: CASKISAGGGNEQFF. The CDR3 DNA reads TGTGCCAGTAAAATCTCAGCGGGAGGGGGAAATGAGCAGTTCTTC. V is TRBV19 and J is TRBJ2-1, with 10 bases aligning to TRBD2. Germline V gene data show CDR1 as LNHDA and CDR2 as SQIVND (reference sequence). Losses at the gene ends were 7 bases for V and 7 bases for J; bases not matched to a gene: 10. The CDR3 spans 15 residues.

J is TRBJ2-5 and V is TRBV5-1, with 7 bases fitting TRBD1. CDR3 length: 17 residues. Losses at the gene ends were 4 bases for V and 0 bases for J; bases not matched to a gene: 12. CDR1 and CDR2 (germline): SGHRS, YFSETQ. The CDR3 loop reads CASSTLPTGMYQETQYF. CDR3 bases: TGCGCCAGCAGCACCCTCCCGACAGGGATGTACCAAGAGACCCAGTACTTC.

The chain is built from TRBV5-4 and TRBJ2-3; D might be TRBD1 (5 bases). V gave up 0 bases and J gave up 1 base, with 6 bases separating them. CDR3 length: 14 amino acids. Germline CDR1 SGHNT, CDR2 YYREEE (reference sequence). CDR3 sequence: CASSLGQRTDTQYF. The CDR3 DNA follows: TGTGCCAGCAGCTTGGGACAGCGCACAGATACGCAGTATTTT.

This chain links TRBV4-1 with TRBJ1-5; 9 bases fit TRBD1. The CDR3 runs 17 residues. The germline gives CDR1 MGHRA, CDR2 YSYEKL. The J segment lost 5 bases and the V segment lost 0 bases, leaving 8 bases of the junction unmatched. This CDR3 is CASSQDSGTGQHQPQHF. In DNA form, the CDR3 reads TGCGCCAGCAGCCAAGATTCCGGGACAGGGCAACATCAGCCCCAGCATTTT.

The chain is built from TRBV23-1 and TRBJ2-7; 9 nucleotides agree with TRBD1. TRBV23-1 is marked as an open reading frame, function uncertain. J was trimmed by 5 bases and V by 11 bases; bases with no gene match: 13. This CDR3 contains 14 residues. The CDR3 DNA reads TGCGCCGGCAACCGGGACAGGGTGATCAACGAGCAGTACTTC. Its translation is CAGNRDRVINEQYF.